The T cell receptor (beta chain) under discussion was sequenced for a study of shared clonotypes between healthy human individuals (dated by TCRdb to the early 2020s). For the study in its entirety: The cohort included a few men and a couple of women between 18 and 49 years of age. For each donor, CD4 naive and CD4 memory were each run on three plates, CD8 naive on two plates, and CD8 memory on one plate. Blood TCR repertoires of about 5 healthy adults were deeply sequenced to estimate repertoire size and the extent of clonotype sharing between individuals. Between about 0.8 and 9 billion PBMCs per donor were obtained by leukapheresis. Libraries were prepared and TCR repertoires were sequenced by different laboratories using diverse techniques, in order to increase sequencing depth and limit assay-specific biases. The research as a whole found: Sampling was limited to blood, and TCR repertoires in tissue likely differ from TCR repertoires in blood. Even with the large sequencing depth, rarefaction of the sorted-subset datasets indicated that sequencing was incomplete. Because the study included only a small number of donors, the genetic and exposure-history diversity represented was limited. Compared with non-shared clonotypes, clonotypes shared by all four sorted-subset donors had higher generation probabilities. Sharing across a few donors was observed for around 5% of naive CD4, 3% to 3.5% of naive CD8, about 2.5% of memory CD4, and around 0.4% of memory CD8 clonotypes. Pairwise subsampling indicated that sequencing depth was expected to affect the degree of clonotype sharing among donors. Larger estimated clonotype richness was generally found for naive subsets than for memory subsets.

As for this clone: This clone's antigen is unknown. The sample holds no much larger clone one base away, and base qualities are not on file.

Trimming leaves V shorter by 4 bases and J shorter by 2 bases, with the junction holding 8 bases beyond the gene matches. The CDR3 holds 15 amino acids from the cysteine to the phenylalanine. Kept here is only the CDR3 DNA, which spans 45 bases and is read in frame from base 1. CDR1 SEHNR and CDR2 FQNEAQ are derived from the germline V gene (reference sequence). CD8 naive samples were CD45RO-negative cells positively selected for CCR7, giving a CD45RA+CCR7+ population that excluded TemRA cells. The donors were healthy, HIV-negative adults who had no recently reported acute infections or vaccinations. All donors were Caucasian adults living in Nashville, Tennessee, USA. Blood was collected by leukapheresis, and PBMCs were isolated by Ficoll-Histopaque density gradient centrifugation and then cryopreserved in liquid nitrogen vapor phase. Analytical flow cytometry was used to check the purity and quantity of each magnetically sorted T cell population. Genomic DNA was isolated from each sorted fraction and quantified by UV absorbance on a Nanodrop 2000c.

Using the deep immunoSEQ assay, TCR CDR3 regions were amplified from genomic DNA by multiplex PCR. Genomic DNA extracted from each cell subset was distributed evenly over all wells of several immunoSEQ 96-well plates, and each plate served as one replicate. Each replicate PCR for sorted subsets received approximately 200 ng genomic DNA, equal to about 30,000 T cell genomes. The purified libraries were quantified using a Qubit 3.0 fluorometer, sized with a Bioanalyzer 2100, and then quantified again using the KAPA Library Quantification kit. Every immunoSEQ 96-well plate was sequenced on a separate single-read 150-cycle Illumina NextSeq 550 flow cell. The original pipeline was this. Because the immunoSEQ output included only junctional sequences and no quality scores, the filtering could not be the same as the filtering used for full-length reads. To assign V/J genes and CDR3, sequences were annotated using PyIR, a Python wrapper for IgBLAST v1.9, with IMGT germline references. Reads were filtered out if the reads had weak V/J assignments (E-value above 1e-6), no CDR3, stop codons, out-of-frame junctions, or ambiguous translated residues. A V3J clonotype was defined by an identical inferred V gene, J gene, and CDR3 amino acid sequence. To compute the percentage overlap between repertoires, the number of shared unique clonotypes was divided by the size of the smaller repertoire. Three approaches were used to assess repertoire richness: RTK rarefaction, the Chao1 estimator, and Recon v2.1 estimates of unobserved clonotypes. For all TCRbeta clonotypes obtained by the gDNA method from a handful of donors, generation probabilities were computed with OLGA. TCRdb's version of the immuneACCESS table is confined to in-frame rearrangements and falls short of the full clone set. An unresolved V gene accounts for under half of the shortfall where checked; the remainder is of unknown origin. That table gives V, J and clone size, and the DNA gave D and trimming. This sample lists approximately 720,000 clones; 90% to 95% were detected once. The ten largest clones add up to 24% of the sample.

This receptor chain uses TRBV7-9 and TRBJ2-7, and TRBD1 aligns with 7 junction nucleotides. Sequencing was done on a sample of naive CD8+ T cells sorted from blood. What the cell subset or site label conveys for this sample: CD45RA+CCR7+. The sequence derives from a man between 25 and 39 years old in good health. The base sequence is TGTGCCAGCAGCTCTGCAGGGACAGAAGCCTACGAGCAGTACTTC. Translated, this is CASSSAGTEAYEQYF.